The clone carrying this TCR beta chain was found many times. V dropped 6 bases and J dropped 2 bases, with 15 bases sitting between them. CDR1 is MNHNS and CDR2 is SASEGT in the germline V gene. The length of the CDR3 is 15 residues. This record comes from a study of patients and donors after allogeneic stem cell transplantation. A single record per CDR3 protein comes from TCRdb applying MiXCR to the RT-PCR reads. This table holds 920,000 or so distinct CDR3 sequences, more than 15% found once. The TCR originated in a human donor who was either an allogeneic HSCT recipient or a stem cell or donor lymphocyte infusion donor (not recorded which). It is not recorded whose cells these are; they may come from a transplant donor. The chain uses TRBV6-1 and TRBJ2-3, with D maybe TRBD1 (6 bases). What was sequenced was blood, either unsorted or a sorted T cell fraction (not recorded which). The CDR3 loop is CASRVRDTATDTQYF. As DNA, the CDR3 is TGTGCCAGCAGGGTACGGGACACAGCCACAGATACGCAGTATTTT.